Described below is a single TCR beta chain sequence and its context. This entry belongs to a study of CD8 T cells in Susac syndrome. The authors reverse transcribed roughly 0.5 to 1 ug RNA with random hexamers. In TCRdb, the immunoSEQ multiplex PCR reads were re-called with MiXCR into one record per CDR3 protein. The sample consists of about 200,000 distinct CDR3 sequences, 90% to 95% of them appearing once. Looked up from germline, CDR1 is DFQATT and CDR2 is SNEGSKA (reference sequence). This CDR3 region has 13 residues. V dropped 6 bases and J dropped 6 bases, with 17 bases sitting between them. This chain links TRBV20-1 with TRBJ1-1; no definite D call. Sequenced: CD4+ T cells from PBMCs. This receptor was obtained from a human donor with multiple sclerosis. CDR3 nucleotides: TGCAGTGCCGTACAGACCGTTATAGCTGAAGCTTTCTTT. Protein sequence: CSAVQTVIAEAFF.